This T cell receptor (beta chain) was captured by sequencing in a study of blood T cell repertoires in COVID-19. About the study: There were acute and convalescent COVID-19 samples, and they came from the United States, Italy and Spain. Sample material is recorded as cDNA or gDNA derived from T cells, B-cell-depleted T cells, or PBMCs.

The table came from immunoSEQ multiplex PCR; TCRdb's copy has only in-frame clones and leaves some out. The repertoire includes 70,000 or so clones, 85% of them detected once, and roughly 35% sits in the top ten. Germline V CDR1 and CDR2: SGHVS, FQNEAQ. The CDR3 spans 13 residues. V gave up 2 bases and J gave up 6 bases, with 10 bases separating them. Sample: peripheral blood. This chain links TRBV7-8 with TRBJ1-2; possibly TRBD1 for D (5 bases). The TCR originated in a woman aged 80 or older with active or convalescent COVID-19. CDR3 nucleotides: TGTGCCAGCAGCTTAAGAAGGGGTCATGGCTACACCTTC. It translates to CASSLRRGHGYTF.